This TCR beta chain was recovered during a study of early T cells in non-severe SARS-CoV-2 infection. Individual cDNA molecules carried attached unique molecular identifiers. TCRdb reprocessed the 5' RACE reads via MiXCR and lists one record per CDR3 protein. This table holds around 110,000 distinct CDR3 sequences, roughly 11% found once. The V gene's germline CDR1 is MDHEN and CDR2 SYDVKM. The length of the CDR3 is 16 residues. The V segment lost 7 bases and the J segment 5 bases; nucleotides outside the gene matches: 15. This receptor was identified in an adult who was a healthcare worker with PCR-confirmed SARS-CoV-2 infection or an uninfected control (not recorded which). Sequenced input: whole blood. The chain recombines TRBV28 with TRBJ2-7; TRBD2 aligns across 9 bases. The CDR3 loop reads CASNLGGASGMNEQYF. CDR3 sequence (DNA): TGTGCCAGCAACCTGGGGGGGGCTAGCGGGATGAACGAGCAGTACTTC. The variable domain in full, with the rest retrieved from reference TRBV28 and TRBJ2-7, is DVKVTQSSRYLVKRTGEKVFLECVQDMDHENMFWYRQDPGLGLRLIYFSYDVKMKEKGDIPEGYSVSREKKERFSLILESASTNQTSMYLCASNLGGASGMNEQYFGPGTRLTVT.